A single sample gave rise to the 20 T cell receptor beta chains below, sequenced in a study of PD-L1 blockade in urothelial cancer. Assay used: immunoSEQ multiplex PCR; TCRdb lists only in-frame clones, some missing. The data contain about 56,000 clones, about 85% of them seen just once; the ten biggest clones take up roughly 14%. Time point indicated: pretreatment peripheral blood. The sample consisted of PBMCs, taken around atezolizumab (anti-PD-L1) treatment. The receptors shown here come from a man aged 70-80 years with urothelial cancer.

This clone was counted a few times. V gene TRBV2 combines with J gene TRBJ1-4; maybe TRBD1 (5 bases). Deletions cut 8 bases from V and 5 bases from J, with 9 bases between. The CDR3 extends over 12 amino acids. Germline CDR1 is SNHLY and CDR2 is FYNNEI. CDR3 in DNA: TGTGCCAGCGCCCAGGGAAATGAAAAACTGTTTTTT. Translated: CASAQGNEKLFF.

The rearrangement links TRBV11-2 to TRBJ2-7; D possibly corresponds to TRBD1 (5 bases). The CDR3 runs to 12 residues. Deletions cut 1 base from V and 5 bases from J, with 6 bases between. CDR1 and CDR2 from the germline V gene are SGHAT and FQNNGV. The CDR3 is CASSLGRDEQYF. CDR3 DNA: TGTGCCAGCAGCTTAGGCAGGGACGAGCAGTACTTC.

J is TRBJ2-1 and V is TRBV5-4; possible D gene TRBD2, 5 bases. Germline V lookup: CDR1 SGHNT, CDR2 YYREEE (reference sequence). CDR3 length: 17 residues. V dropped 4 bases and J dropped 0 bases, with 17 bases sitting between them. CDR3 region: CASSPGDSSSSYNEQFF. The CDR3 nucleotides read TGTGCCAGCAGCCCCGGGGATAGCTCTAGCTCCTACAATGAGCAGTTCTTC.

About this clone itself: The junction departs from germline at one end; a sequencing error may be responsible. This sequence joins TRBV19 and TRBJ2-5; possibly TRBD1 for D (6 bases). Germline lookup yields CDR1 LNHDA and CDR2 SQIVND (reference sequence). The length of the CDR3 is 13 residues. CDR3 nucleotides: TGTGCCAATAGTATCGGACAGAAAGAGACCCAGTACTTC. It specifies CANSIGQKETQYF.

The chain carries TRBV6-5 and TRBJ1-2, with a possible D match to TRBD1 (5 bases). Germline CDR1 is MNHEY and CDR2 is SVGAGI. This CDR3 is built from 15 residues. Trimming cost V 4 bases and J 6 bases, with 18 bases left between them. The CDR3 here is CASSSSRRAGNGYTF. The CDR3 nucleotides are TGTGCCAGCAGTTCGTCACGAAGGGCAGGGAATGGCTACACCTTC.

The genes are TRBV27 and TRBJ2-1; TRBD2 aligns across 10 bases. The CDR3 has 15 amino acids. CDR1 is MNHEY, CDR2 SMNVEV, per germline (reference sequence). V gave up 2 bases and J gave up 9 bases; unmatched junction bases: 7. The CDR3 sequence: CASSLGTSGVGEQFF. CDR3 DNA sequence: TGTGCCAGCAGTTTAGGTACTAGCGGGGTGGGTGAGCAGTTCTTC.

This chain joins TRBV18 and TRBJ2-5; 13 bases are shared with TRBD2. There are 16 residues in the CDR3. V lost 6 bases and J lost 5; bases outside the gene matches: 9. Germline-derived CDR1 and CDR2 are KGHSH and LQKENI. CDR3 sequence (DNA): TGTGCCAGCTCCCACGGACTAGCGGGAGTCGAGGAGACCCAGTACTTC. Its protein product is CASSHGLAGVEETQYF.

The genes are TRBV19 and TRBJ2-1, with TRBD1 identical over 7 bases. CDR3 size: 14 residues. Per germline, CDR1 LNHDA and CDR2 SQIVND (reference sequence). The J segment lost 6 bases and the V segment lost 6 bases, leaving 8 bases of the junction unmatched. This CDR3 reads CASSKGAGPNEQFF. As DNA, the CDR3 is TGTGCCAGTAGCAAGGGGGCAGGGCCCAATGAGCAGTTCTTC.

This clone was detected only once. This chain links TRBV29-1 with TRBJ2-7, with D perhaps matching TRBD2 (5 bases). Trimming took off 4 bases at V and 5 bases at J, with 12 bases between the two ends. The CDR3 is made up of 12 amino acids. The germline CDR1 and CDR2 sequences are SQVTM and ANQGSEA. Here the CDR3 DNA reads TGCAGCGTTGGTTTGGGGAGCAACGAGCAGTACTTC. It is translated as CSVGLGSNEQYF.

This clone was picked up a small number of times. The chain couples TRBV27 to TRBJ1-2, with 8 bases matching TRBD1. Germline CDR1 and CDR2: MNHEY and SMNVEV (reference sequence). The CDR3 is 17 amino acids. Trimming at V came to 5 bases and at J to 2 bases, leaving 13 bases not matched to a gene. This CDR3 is CASSLYGTWTGNYGYTF. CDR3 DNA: TGTGCCAGCAGTCTTTACGGGACCTGGACAGGGAACTATGGCTACACCTTC.

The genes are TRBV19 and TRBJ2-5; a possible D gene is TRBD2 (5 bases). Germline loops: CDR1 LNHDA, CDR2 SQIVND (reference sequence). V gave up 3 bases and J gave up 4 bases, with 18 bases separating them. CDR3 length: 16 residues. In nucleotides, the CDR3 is TGTGCCAGTAGTATTAGTCTTGCGGGTTGGGGAGAGACCCAGTACTTC. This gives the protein CASSISLAGWGETQYF. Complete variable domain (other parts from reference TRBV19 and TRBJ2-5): DGGITQSPKYLFRKEGQNVTLSCEQNLNHDAMYWYRQDPGQGLRLIYYSQIVNDFQKGDIAEGYSVSREKKESFPLTVTSAQKNPTAFYLCASSISLAGWGETQYFGPGTRLLVL.

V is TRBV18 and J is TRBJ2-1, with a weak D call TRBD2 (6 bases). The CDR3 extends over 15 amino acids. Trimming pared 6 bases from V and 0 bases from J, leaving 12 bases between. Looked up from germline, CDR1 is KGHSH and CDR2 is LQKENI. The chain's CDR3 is CASSPGGVSYNEQFF. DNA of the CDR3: TGTGCCAGCTCTCCCGGAGGGGTCTCCTACAATGAGCAGTTCTTC.

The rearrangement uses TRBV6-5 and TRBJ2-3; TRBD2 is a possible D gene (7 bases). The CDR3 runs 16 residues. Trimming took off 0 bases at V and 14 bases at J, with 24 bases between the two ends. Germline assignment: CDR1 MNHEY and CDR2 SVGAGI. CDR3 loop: CASSYSEGGGYRYAYF. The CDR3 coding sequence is TGTGCCAGCAGTTACTCGGAGGGGGGAGGGTACAGATACGCGTATTTT.

Here the CDR3 DNA reads TGTGCCAGCAGTGGCGGCGTGGCGGGCGGGGCCAACGTCCTGACTTTC. Its protein is CASSGGVAGGANVLTF. The chain uses TRBV6-4 and TRBJ2-6; possible D gene TRBD2, 5 bases. CDR1 is MRHNA, CDR2 SNTAGT, per germline. The CDR3 extends over 16 amino acids. Between the trimmed V and J ends, which lost 4 bases and 4 bases, there was a span of 14 bases.

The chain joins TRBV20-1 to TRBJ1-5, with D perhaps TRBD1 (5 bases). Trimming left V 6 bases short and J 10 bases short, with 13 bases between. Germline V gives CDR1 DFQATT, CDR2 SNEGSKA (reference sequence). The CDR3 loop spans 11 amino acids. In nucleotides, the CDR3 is TGCAGTGCGCGGGGGGAGGGCCCCCAGCATTTT. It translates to CSARGEGPQHF.

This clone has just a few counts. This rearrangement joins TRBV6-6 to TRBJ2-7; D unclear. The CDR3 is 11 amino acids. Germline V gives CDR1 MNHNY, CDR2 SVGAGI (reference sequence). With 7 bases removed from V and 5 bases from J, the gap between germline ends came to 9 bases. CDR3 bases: TGTGCCAGCAAGCTTCAGGACGAGCAGTACTTC. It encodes CASKLQDEQYF.

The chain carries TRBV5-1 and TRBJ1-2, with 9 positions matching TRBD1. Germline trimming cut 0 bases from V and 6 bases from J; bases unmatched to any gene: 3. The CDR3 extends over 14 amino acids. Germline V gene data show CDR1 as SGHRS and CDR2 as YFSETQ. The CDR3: CASSLGGQGDGYTF. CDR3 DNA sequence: TGCGCCAGCAGCTTGGGGGGACAGGGTGATGGCTACACCTTC.

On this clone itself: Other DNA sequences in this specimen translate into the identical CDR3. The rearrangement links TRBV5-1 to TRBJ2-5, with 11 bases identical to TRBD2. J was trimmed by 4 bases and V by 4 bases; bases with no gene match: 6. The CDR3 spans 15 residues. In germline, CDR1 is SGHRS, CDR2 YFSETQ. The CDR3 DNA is TGCGCCAGCAGCCTGACTAGCGGGGAGGGAGAGACCCAGTACTTC. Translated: CASSLTSGEGETQYF.

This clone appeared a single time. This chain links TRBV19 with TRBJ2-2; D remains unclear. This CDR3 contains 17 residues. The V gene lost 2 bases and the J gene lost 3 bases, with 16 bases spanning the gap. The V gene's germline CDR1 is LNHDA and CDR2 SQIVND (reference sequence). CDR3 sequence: CASSIIRVDLDTGELFF. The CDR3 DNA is TGTGCCAGTAGTATAATTCGGGTAGATCTAGACACCGGGGAGCTGTTTTTT.

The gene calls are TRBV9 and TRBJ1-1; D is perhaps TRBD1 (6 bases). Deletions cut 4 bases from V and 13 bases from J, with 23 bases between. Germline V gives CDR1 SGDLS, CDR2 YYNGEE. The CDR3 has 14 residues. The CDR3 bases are TGTGCCAGCAGCTATGGGGCAGGGGAAGTGGAGAGTTTCTTT. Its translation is CASSYGAGEVESFF.